This TCR beta chain was observed in a study of blood T cell repertoires in COVID-19. Study background: Acute and convalescent COVID-19 specimens originated in the United States, Italy and Spain. PBMCs, B-cell-depleted T cells, or T cells were the source of the cDNA or gDNA that made up the material.

Enrollees, roughly 18 to 95 years old, lived in 24 US areas. In the authors' methods: Reference gene primer amplification gave estimated nucleated cell counts. Only in-frame clones appear in the TCRdb table, and some are missing; sequencing was by immunoSEQ multiplex PCR. V, J and clone size derive from that table, while D and trimming were established from the DNA sequence. The sample carries 300,000 to 400,000 clones, over 75% recorded once. The count of this clone is one. Distinct nucleotide sequences in the sample also encode this CDR3. The CDR3 spans 16 residues. With V trimmed by 0 bases and J by 1 base, 3 bases remained unmatched. The germline V gene has CDR1 SGHRS and CDR2 YFSETQ.

The clonotype comes from a young woman with acute COVID-19. The chain is built from TRBV5-1 and TRBJ2-3, with 9 positions matching TRBD2. Sequences were obtained from PBMCs or T cells enriched from blood (not recorded which). CDR3 DNA: TGCGCCAGCAGCTTGGGGTTAGCGGGGGGCACAGATACGCAGTATTTT. It encodes CASSLGLAGGTDTQYF.